Reported below is one T cell receptor beta chain. The antigen remains undetermined. V lost 4 bases, J lost 1 base, and 10 bases lay in between. Germline V CDR1 and CDR2: SGHTA, FQGNSA. The CDR3 is made up of 14 amino acids. Produced via immunoSEQ multiplex PCR; TCRdb's table is partial and in-frame only. This table has some 60,000 clones, 80% appearing once. The data were taken from a study of a mutant IDH1 vaccine in newly diagnosed glioma. Study-wide context: Before enrollment, the patients had been treated with radiotherapy alone, temozolomide alone, or both together. Most of them had received both.

Time point of the sample: week 11, during vaccination. Every vaccine dose comprised 300 ug of mutant IDH1 20-mer peptide plus topical imiquimod. This chain uses TRBV7-2 with TRBJ2-5; tentative D call: TRBD2 (6 bases). The sample consisted of PBMCs, taken from a glioma patient whose treatment included an IDH1 peptide vaccine. The receptor was isolated from a man in his fifties or sixties with glioma. CDR3 amino acids: CASSSMGGQETQYF. The CDR3 nucleotides are TGTGCCAGCAGCTCCATGGGGGGCCAAGAGACCCAGTACTTC.